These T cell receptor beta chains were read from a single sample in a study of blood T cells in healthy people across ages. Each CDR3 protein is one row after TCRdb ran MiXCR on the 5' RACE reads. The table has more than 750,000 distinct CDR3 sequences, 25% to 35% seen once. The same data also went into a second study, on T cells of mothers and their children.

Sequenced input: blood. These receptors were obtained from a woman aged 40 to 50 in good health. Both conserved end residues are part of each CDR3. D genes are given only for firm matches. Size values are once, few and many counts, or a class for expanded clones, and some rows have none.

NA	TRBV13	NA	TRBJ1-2	CASSSAPEYGYTF	TGTGCCAGCAGCTCCGCCCCCGAGTATGGCTACACCTTC
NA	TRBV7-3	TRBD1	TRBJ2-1	CASSLPGQKGVNEQFF	TGTGCCAGCAGTCTTCCGGGACAGAAGGGAGTGAATGAGCAGTTCTTC
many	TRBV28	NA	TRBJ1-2	CASSLSRPGSVGYTF	TGTGCCAGCAGTTTGAGTCGCCCAGGGTCGGTTGGCTACACCTTC
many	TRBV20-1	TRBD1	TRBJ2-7	CSARTGGSYEQYF	TGCAGCGCCCGGACAGGGGGATCCTACGAGCAGTACTTC
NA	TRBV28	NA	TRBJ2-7	CASRPRNYDTFRLYF	TGTGCCAGCAGACCCCGGAACTACGATACCTTCCGTCTGTACTTC
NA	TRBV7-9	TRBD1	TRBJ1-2	CASSRGTEGYGYTF	TGTGCCAGCAGCCGTGGGACAGAAGGCTATGGCTACACCTTC
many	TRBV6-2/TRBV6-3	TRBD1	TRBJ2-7	CASSYGWTGSSYEQYF	TGTGCCAGCAGTTACGGGTGGACAGGCAGCTCCTACGAGCAGTACTTC
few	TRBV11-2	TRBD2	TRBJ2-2	CASSPGASGANTGELFF	TGTGCCAGCAGCCCGGGGGCTAGCGGGGCAAACACCGGGGAGCTGTTTTTT
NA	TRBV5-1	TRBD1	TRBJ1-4	CASSPGGGQGTNEKLFF	TGCGCCAGCAGCCCCGGAGGGGGCCAGGGAACTAATGAAAAACTGTTTTTT
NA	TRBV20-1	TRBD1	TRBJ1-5	CSALQGLNQPQHF	TGCAGTGCACTACAGGGGTTAAATCAGCCCCAGCATTTT